This TCR beta chain was found in a study of Graves' ophthalmopathy and Graves' hyperthyroidism. There are many counts of this clonotype. Its antigen is not known. Ineligible for inclusion were patients with other autoimmune diseases, uncontrolled infections, pregnancy or lactation. Thyroid ultrasound, orbital computed tomography, TRAb, serum thyroxine and clinical symptoms formed the basis of diagnosis. Beta-chain TCR CDR3 regions were amplified from RNA transcripts. HTBI primers were used in a first-round RT-PCR, which preceded a second-round multiplex PCR. Each CDR3 protein gets one entry after TCRdb re-called the multiplex PCR reads with MiXCR. This repertoire shows 560,000 or so distinct CDR3 sequences, less than 40% found once; its top ten account for about 4.1%. Points from the study as a whole: The model achieved 70.59% sensitivity and roughly 72% specificity for ophthalmopathy progression. Most expanded thyroid clonotypes above 0.001 frequency also appeared in blood.

Germline V lookup: CDR1 SGDLS, CDR2 YYNGEE. The V and J ends lost 4 bases and 0 bases respectively, with 11 bases between them. The CDR3 contains 14 residues. What was sequenced was peripheral blood or thyroid tissue (not recorded which). This clonotype originated in an adult man with Graves' hyperthyroidism. J is TRBJ2-7 and V is TRBV9, with D perhaps being TRBD1 or TRBD2 (5 bases each). The CDR3 region has the DNA TGTGCCAGCAGCTCGGGACGTAGCTCCTACGAGCAGTACTTC. Translating gives CASSSGRSSYEQYF.